A selection of T cell receptor beta chains follows, all from one sample in a study of blood T cell repertoires in COVID-19. Repertoires were generated with immunoSEQ multiplex PCR, while TCRdb's copy carries only in-frame clones and drops some. The sample records approximately 25,000 clones, approximately 68% being singletons. Sequences were obtained from peripheral blood. The receptors were sampled from a woman aged 80 or over with acute or convalescent COVID-19. Each CDR3 is given with its conserved first and last residue. A D gene is named only where the DNA matches it firmly. Only part of the rows carry a size: once, few, many, or a class if the clone is expanded.

V	size	J	D	CDR3	DNA
TRBV29-1	NA	TRBJ2-7	TRBD2	CSVIRGDEQYF	TGCAGCGTAATCCGGGGGGACGAGCAGTACTTC
TRBV4-3	NA	TRBJ2-7	TRBD2	CASSQAGGTSAYEQYF	TGCGCCAGCAGCCAAGCAGGGGGGACTAGCGCCTACGAGCAGTACTTC
TRBV12-1	once	TRBJ1-2	NA	CTSSSPPPGRGNGYTF	TGTACCAGCAGCTCACCACCCCCCGGCCGGGGTAATGGCTACACCTTC
TRBV25-1	few	TRBJ2-2	NA	CASSGRTDPAGELFF	TGTGCCAGCAGTGGTAGGACAGACCCCGCCGGGGAGCTGTTTTTT
TRBV10-3	many	TRBJ2-2	NA	CAISESGSTGELFF	TGTGCCATCAGTGAGTCCGGGAGTACCGGGGAGCTGTTTTTT
TRBV14	medium-sized	TRBJ2-1	NA	CASSQKSRVHEQFF	TGTGCCAGCAGCCAAAAATCCAGGGTCCATGAGCAGTTCTTC
TRBV7-2	NA	TRBJ2-3	TRBD2	CASRLMGLALDTQYF	TGTGCCAGCAGATTAATGGGACTAGCGTTAGATACGCAGTATTTT
TRBV15	NA	TRBJ1-1	NA	CATSRVGGVRPFF	TGTGCCACCAGCAGAGTGGGGGGGGTTCGTCCTTTCTTT
TRBV5-1	NA	TRBJ2-3	NA	CASRYLGASTDTQYF	TGCGCCAGCAGATATCTCGGTGCTAGCACAGATACGCAGTATTTT
TRBV24-1	NA	TRBJ1-2	TRBD1	CATSDPGQGLNYGYTF	TGTGCCACCAGTGATCCAGGACAGGGCCTTAACTATGGCTACACCTTC
TRBV5-1	NA	TRBJ2-1	NA	CASSPDSYNEQFF	TGCGCCAGCAGTCCAGACAGTTACAATGAGCAGTTCTTC
TRBV7-2	few	TRBJ1-5	TRBD1	CASSLSGATGAHQPQHF	TGTGCCAGCAGCTTAAGCGGAGCGACAGGGGCCCATCAGCCCCAGCATTTT
TRBV7-9	NA	TRBJ2-1	NA	CASSFSSGPEQFF	TGTGCCAGCAGCTTCAGCAGCGGGCCCGAGCAGTTCTTC
TRBV5-6	NA	TRBJ1-2	NA	CASSPQSNYGYTF	TGTGCCAGCAGCCCACAGTCTAACTATGGCTACACCTTC
TRBV11-2	NA	TRBJ2-3	TRBD2	CASSSGTSGGNTDTQYF	TGTGCCAGCAGCTCCGGGACTAGCGGAGGAAACACAGATACGCAGTATTTT
TRBV6-6	NA	TRBJ2-3	TRBD2	CASSYQLAGTDTQYF	TGTGCCAGCAGTTACCAACTAGCGGGGACAGATACGCAGTATTTT
TRBV5-1	NA	TRBJ2-1	NA	CASSLAELLYNEQFF	TGCGCCAGCAGCTTAGCGGAACTCCTCTACAATGAGCAGTTCTTC
TRBV30	once	TRBJ2-3	NA	CAWSVLMSAYTDTQYF	TGTGCCTGGAGTGTACTAATGAGCGCCTACACAGATACGCAGTATTTT
TRBV16	NA	TRBJ1-6	NA	CASSRRRGNYNSPLHF	TGTGCCAGCAGCCGCCGCAGGGGAAACTATAATTCACCCCTCCACTTT
TRBV7-9	NA	TRBJ2-3	TRBD2	CASRALAGGDTQYF	TGTGCCAGCAGGGCCCTAGCGGGAGGGGATACGCAGTATTTT
TRBV7-2	NA	TRBJ2-5	TRBD2	CASSPGTSGRQETQYF	TGTGCCAGCAGCCCAGGGACTAGCGGGAGGCAGGAGACCCAGTACTTC
TRBV11-3	NA	TRBJ2-1	NA	CASSPGGLLDNEQFF	TGTGCCAGCAGCCCGGGGGGCTTGTTGGACAATGAGCAGTTCTTC
TRBV11-1	NA	TRBJ2-1	NA	CASSLDFGQSYNEQFF	TGTGCCAGCAGCTTAGATTTCGGACAGTCATACAATGAGCAGTTCTTC
TRBV6-5	NA	TRBJ2-7	TRBD2	CASNVAGGVSYEQYF	TGTGCCAGCAACGTAGCGGGGGGGGTTTCCTACGAGCAGTACTTC
TRBV5-6	NA	TRBJ2-1	NA	CASSKGLRSSREQFF	TGTGCCAGCAGCAAGGGGCTCCGCAGTAGTCGTGAGCAGTTCTTC
TRBV5-4	once	TRBJ2-2	TRBD1	CASSPGQDNTGELFF	TGTGCCAGCAGCCCGGGACAGGACAACACCGGGGAGCTGTTTTTT
TRBV6-5	NA	TRBJ2-3	TRBD2	CASLIAGGTDTQYF	TGTGCCAGCTTGATAGCGGGGGGCACAGATACGCAGTATTTT